These 29 T cell receptor beta chains were all obtained from the same sample, sequenced in a study of blood T cell repertoires in COVID-19. The table came from immunoSEQ multiplex PCR; TCRdb's copy has only in-frame clones and leaves some out. The profile shows some 370,000 clones, around 90% of them singletons. Sequencing was carried out using peripheral blood. These receptors all come from a middle-aged man with acute or convalescent COVID-19.

This CDR3 is CASSQDPGQVRAIHTEAFF. The CDR3 DNA sequence: TGTGCCAGCAGCCAAGACCCCGGACAGGTTAGGGCCATTCACACTGAAGCTTTCTTT. The chain carries TRBV4-2 and TRBJ1-1; TRBD1 matches at 7 bases. V gave up 0 bases and J gave up 3 bases; unmatched junction bases: 16. This CDR3 region has 19 residues. CDR1 and CDR2 from the germline V gene are LGHNA and YNFKEQ.

The DNA for the CDR3 is TGCAGCGTTGAATTTGTGGGGGTCCAAGGGGGCAACACTGAAGCTTTCTTT. Translating it yields CSVEFVGVQGGNTEAFF. The rearrangement joins TRBV29-1 to TRBJ1-1; 7 positions match TRBD1. The CDR3 consists of 17 residues. After removal of 2 bases from V and 2 bases from J, the junction contained 14 bases not matched to a gene. The germline gives CDR1 SQVTM, CDR2 ANQGSEA. Drawing the rest from reference TRBV29-1 and TRBJ1-1, the complete variable domain is SAVISQKPSRDICQRGTSLTIQCQVDSQVTMMFWYRQQPGQSLTLIATANQGSEATYESGFVIDKFPISRPNLTFSTLTVSNMSPEDSSIYLCSVEFVGVQGGNTEAFFGQGTRLTVV.

V usage is TRBV29-1 and J usage is TRBJ1-4; the match to TRBD1 covers 9 bases. This CDR3 has 14 residues. With 6 bases clipped from V and 8 bases from J, the junction kept 10 bases outside the gene matches. CDR1 SQVTM and CDR2 ANQGSEA come from the germline V gene. The CDR3 protein is CSVARDRDVEKLFF. Written as DNA, the CDR3 is TGCAGCGTCGCCCGGGACAGGGATGTCGAAAAACTGTTTTTT.

The sample holds one count of this clone. The chain recombines TRBV19 with TRBJ2-7; D gene unclear. Germline V lookup: CDR1 LNHDA, CDR2 SQIVND (reference sequence). CDR3 size: 15 residues. V gave up 0 bases and J gave up 2 bases, with 11 bases separating them. The CDR3 nucleotides are TGTGCCAGTAGTATAGATTACGGCGGCACCTACGAGCAGTACTTC. Translating it yields CASSIDYGGTYEQYF.

This clone is a singleton in its sample. V and J are TRBV24-1 and TRBJ2-3, with D possibly matching TRBD2 (5 bases). Trimming shortened V by 0 bases and J by 1 base, and 22 bases separated the two germline ends. The CDR3 runs 20 residues. CDR1 is KGHDR, CDR2 SFDVKD, per germline. CDR3 sequence: CATSDLAAVDGLGGTDTQYF. The CDR3 bases are TGTGCCACCAGTGATTTGGCAGCGGTAGACGGCCTCGGGGGCACAGATACGCAGTATTTT.

J is TRBJ1-4 and V is TRBV11-3; 10 bases agree with TRBD1. Germline V gene sequence: CDR1 SGHNT, CDR2 YENEEA. V dropped 1 base and J dropped 8; count of bases not matched to a gene: 10. The CDR3 is made up of 17 amino acids. For the CDR3, the DNA is TGTGCCAGCAGCTTAGGCCACGACAGGGGGCCGAAAGAAAAACTGTTTTTT. This gives the protein CASSLGHDRGPKEKLFF. Variable domain in full (rest from reference TRBV11-3 and TRBJ1-4): EAGVVQSPRYKIIEKKQPVAFWCNPISGHNTLYWYLQNLGQGPELLIRYENEEAVDDSQLPKDRFSAERLKGVDSTLKIQPAELGDSAVYLCASSLGHDRGPKEKLFFGSGTQLSVL.

As for this clone: The sample contains more than one DNA sequence encoding this CDR3. This chain joins TRBV5-1 and TRBJ2-2, with 12 bases identical to TRBD2. The CDR3 is 17 amino acids. Germline CDR1 reads SGHRS; CDR2 reads YFSETQ. The V segment lost 0 bases and the J segment 1 base; nucleotides outside the gene matches: 1. CDR3 nucleotide sequence: TGCGCCAGCAGCTTGGGACTAGCGGGAGTGAACACCGGGGAGCTGTTTTTT. It codes for CASSLGLAGVNTGELFF.

This clone appeared a few times. This chain connects TRBV19 to TRBJ1-1; D remains ambiguous. Trimming pared 7 bases from V and 1 base from J, leaving 10 bases between. The CDR3 runs 13 residues. Looked up from germline, CDR1 is LNHDA and CDR2 is SQIVND (reference sequence). This chain's CDR3 is CASKSSRNTEAFF. The DNA of the CDR3 is TGTGCCAGTAAATCCTCCCGGAACACTGAAGCTTTCTTT.

This chain links TRBV6-5 with TRBJ2-2, with D possibly being TRBD2 (6 bases). V gave up 6 bases and J gave up 4 bases, with 9 bases separating them. The germline gives CDR1 MNHEY, CDR2 SVGAGI. CDR3 length equals 13 residues. The CDR3 DNA follows: TGTGCCAGCAGGGGAGGTTTCACCGGGGAGCTGTTTTTT. Translating it yields CASRGGFTGELFF.

J is TRBJ1-1 and V is TRBV11-2; no definite D call. Germline CDR1 SGHAT, CDR2 FQNNGV. This CDR3 spans 13 amino acids. The V end was cut by 2 bases, the J end by 1 base, with 5 bases between. For the CDR3, the DNA is TGTGCCAGCAGCTTAAGCTCGAACACTGAAGCTTTCTTT. Amino acids: CASSLSSNTEAFF.

This sequence joins TRBV27 and TRBJ2-1, with D possibly matching TRBD2 (6 bases). In germline, CDR1 is MNHEY, CDR2 SMNVEV (reference sequence). The V gene lost 2 bases and the J gene lost 7 bases, with 12 bases spanning the gap. The CDR3 spans 14 residues. The CDR3: CASSLLAKTNEQFF. CDR3 nucleotides: TGTGCCAGCAGTTTACTAGCGAAGACGAATGAGCAGTTCTTC.

Here the CDR3 reads CASSIGTGTYSPLHF. As DNA, the CDR3 is TGTGCCAGTAGTATAGGGACAGGGACTTATTCACCCCTCCACTTT. This chain uses TRBV19 with TRBJ1-6, with 8 bases matching TRBD1. This CDR3 is built from 15 residues. The V gene end was trimmed by 1 base and the J gene end by 8 bases; junction bases not matched to a gene: 4. Germline loops: CDR1 LNHDA, CDR2 SQIVND (reference sequence).

J is TRBJ2-3 and V is TRBV20-1; 8 bases line up with TRBD2. The J segment lost 5 bases and the V segment lost 7 bases, leaving 2 bases of the junction unmatched. The CDR3 runs to 11 residues. Germline V CDR1 and CDR2: DFQATT, SNEGSKA (reference sequence). The chain's CDR3 is CSGLAGDTQYF. The CDR3 bases are TGCAGTGGGCTAGCGGGAGATACGCAGTATTTT.

The genes are TRBV18 and TRBJ2-2, with a tentative D call TRBD2 (6 bases). This CDR3 spans 16 amino acids. CDR1 and CDR2 from the germline V gene are KGHSH and LQKENI. Trimming cost V 2 bases and J 0 bases, with 10 bases left between them. This chain's CDR3 is CASSPRLATNTGELFF. Here the CDR3 DNA reads TGTGCCAGCTCACCAAGGCTAGCGACGAACACCGGGGAGCTGTTTTTT. The full variable domain, completed using reference TRBV18 and TRBJ2-2, is NAGVMQNPRHLVRRRGQEARLRCSPMKGHSHVYWYRQLPEEGLKFMVYLQKENIIDESGMPKERFSAEFPKEGPSILRIQQVVRGDSAAYFCASSPRLATNTGELFFGEGSRLTVL.

Points on this clone: This specimen includes other DNA sequences encoding the same CDR3. This rearrangement joins TRBV5-1 to TRBJ2-2; 10 nucleotides align to TRBD1. Germline CDR1 is SGHRS and CDR2 is YFSETQ. Unmatched junction bases numbered 3, after V lost 0 bases and J lost 4 bases. The CDR3 sequence is 16 residues long. This chain's CDR3 is CASSLGQGAGTGELFF. CDR3 DNA sequence: TGCGCCAGCAGCTTGGGACAGGGGGCTGGCACCGGGGAGCTGTTTTTT.

CDR3: CSVGGQGNVYEQYF. The CDR3 bases are TGCAGCGTTGGGGGACAGGGGAATGTCTACGAGCAGTACTTC. The gene calls are TRBV29-1 and TRBJ2-7, with 10 bases aligning to TRBD1. The CDR3 is 14 amino acids. Germline V gene sequence: CDR1 SQVTM, CDR2 ANQGSEA. With 4 bases clipped from V and 3 bases from J, the junction kept 6 bases outside the gene matches.

The V call is TRBV19, the J call TRBJ2-5; TRBD2 might be the D (7 bases). Germline V gene lookup returns CDR1 LNHDA and CDR2 SQIVND (reference sequence). The CDR3 totals 11 residues. Trimming pared 7 bases from V and 9 bases from J, leaving 12 bases between. For the CDR3, the DNA is TGTGCCAGTAAGGGGGGAGGGGCCCAGTACTTC. It codes for CASKGGGAQYF.

The chain combines TRBV6-5 with TRBJ2-4; D is unresolved. Per germline, CDR1 MNHEY and CDR2 SVGAGI. V lost 0 bases to trimming and J lost 6 bases, with 12 bases between them. This CDR3 is 15 amino acids long. The CDR3 here is CASSYSSPASNIQYF. In DNA, the CDR3 is TGTGCCAGCAGTTACTCTTCCCCAGCGTCAAACATTCAGTACTTC.

This rearrangement joins TRBV19 to TRBJ2-2, with TRBD2 matching 11 bases. The V segment lost 5 bases and the J segment 6 bases; nucleotides outside the gene matches: 8. The CDR3 is 16 amino acids. Germline CDR1 LNHDA, CDR2 SQIVND (reference sequence). Here the CDR3 DNA reads TGTGCCAGTAGTCCTCGTAGCGGGGGGGCTCCCGGGGAGCTGTTTTTT. Protein product: CASSPRSGGAPGELFF. Variable domain in full (rest from reference TRBV19 and TRBJ2-2): DGGITQSPKYLFRKEGQNVTLSCEQNLNHDAMYWYRQDPGQGLRLIYYSQIVNDFQKGDIAEGYSVSREKKESFPLTVTSAQKNPTAFYLCASSPRSGGAPGELFFGEGSRLTVL.

This rearrangement joins TRBV7-3 to TRBJ2-7, with 7 positions matching TRBD2. Germline V gene data show CDR1 as SGHTA and CDR2 as FQGTGA. V shed 2 bases, J shed 0 bases, and the junction held 4 bases outside the gene matches. The CDR3 extends over 15 amino acids. The CDR3 DNA reads TGTGCCAGCAGCTTACAGGCGGGGGACTCCTACGAGCAGTACTTC. This gives the protein CASSLQAGDSYEQYF.

This chain uses TRBV5-5 with TRBJ1-2, with TRBD1 as a possible D gene (6 bases). In germline, CDR1 is SGHKS, CDR2 YYEKEE (reference sequence). This CDR3 comprises 15 residues. The ends were cut back, 0 bases at V and 5 bases at J, with 14 bases in the middle. The CDR3 loop is CASSLEPGTPYGYTF. CDR3 nucleotides: TGTGCCAGCAGCTTGGAACCCGGGACACCGTATGGCTACACCTTC.

The chain employs TRBV20-1 and TRBJ1-1; D gene uncertain. Trimming left V 5 bases short and J 7 bases short, with 8 bases between. Germline V lookup: CDR1 DFQATT, CDR2 SNEGSKA (reference sequence). This CDR3 is built from 10 residues. Here the CDR3 reads CSAAHNEAFF. The CDR3 DNA follows: TGCAGTGCTGCACACAATGAAGCTTTCTTT.

The V and J genes are TRBV19 and TRBJ1-1; perhaps TRBD1 as D (5 bases). Germline lookup yields CDR1 LNHDA and CDR2 SQIVND (reference sequence). Trimming shortened V by 7 bases and J by 6 bases, and 24 bases separated the two germline ends. This CDR3 has 16 amino acids. The CDR3 nucleotides are TGTGCCAGTACCGCCGCCTTTTGGGAATCCAGGGCTGAAGCTTTCTTT. This sequence encodes CASTAAFWESRAEAFF.

V is TRBV6-5 and J is TRBJ1-1, with 8 bases identical to TRBD1. Germline V gene data show CDR1 as MNHEY and CDR2 as SVGAGI. V was pared by 7 bases and J by 0 bases, with 4 bases of the junction left unmatched. The CDR3 sequence is 14 residues long. The CDR3 region has the DNA TGTGCCAGCACTAGACAGGGGATGAACACTGAAGCTTTCTTT. Residues: CASTRQGMNTEAFF.

The chain couples TRBV27 to TRBJ2-7, with D possibly being TRBD1 (5 bases). The CDR3 totals 16 residues. Deletions cut 0 bases from V and 0 bases from J, with 12 bases between. Germline V lookup: CDR1 MNHEY, CDR2 SMNVEV (reference sequence). The CDR3 protein is CASSLSGASGSYEQYF. CDR3 nucleotide sequence: TGTGCCAGCAGTTTATCTGGGGCCTCGGGCTCCTACGAGCAGTACTTC.

The rearrangement joins TRBV7-9 to TRBJ2-7; weak D call: TRBD1 (5 bases). V was trimmed by 6 bases and J by 1 base, leaving 13 bases between them. CDR1 and CDR2 from the germline V gene are SEHNR and FQNEAQ (reference sequence). This CDR3 region has 14 residues. CDR3: CASSLGRGSYEQYF. In DNA form, the CDR3 reads TGTGCCAGCAGTTTGGGTAGGGGTTCCTACGAGCAGTACTTC.

The chain combines TRBV7-8 with TRBJ1-2; 9 bases line up with TRBD1. Trimming at V came to 4 bases and at J to 6 bases, leaving 9 bases not matched to a gene. This CDR3 comprises 15 residues. CDR1 is SGHVS, CDR2 FQNEAQ, per germline. The CDR3 nucleotides read TGTGCCAGCAGCTCACAGCAAGGGACAGGGCATGGCTACACCTTC. It encodes CASSSQQGTGHGYTF.

This chain connects TRBV3-1 (or the pseudogene TRBV3-2) to TRBJ2-2; TRBD1 matches 7 bases. The CDR3 has 16 amino acids. CDR1 is LGHDT, CDR2 YNNKEL, per germline (reference sequence). V shed 4 bases, J shed 0 bases, and the junction held 5 bases outside the gene matches. CDR3 DNA sequence: TGTGCCAGCAGCCCAGCCGGGACAGCGAACACCGGGGAGCTGTTTTTT. Encoded protein: CASSPAGTANTGELFF.

This clone has a handful of counts. Here the CDR3 reads CASRPHYFRGYGYTF. CDR3 DNA sequence: TGTGCCAGCAGACCTCATTATTTTAGGGGCTATGGCTACACCTTC. The genes are TRBV27 and TRBJ1-2; D is perhaps TRBD1 (5 bases). CDR3 length: 15 amino acids. The V gene lost 6 bases and the J gene lost 4 bases, with 18 bases spanning the gap. The germline CDR1 and CDR2 sequences are MNHEY and SMNVEV (reference sequence).